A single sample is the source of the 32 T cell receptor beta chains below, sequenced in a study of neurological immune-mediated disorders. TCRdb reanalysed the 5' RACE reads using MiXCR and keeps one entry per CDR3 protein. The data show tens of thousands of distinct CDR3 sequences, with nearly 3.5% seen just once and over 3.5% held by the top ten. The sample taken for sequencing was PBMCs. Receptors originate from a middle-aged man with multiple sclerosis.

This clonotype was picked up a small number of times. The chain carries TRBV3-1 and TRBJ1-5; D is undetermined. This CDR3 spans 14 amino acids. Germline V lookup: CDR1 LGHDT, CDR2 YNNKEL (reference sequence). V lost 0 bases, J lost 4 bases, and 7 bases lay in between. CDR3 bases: TGTGCCAGCAGCCAAGATAAAGGGAATCAGCCCCAGCATTTT. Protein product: CASSQDKGNQPQHF.

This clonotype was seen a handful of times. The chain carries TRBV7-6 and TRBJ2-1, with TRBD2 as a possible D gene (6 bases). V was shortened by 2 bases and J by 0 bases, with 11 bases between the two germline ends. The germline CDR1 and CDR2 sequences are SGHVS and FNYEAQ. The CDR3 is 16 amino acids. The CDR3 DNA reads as TGTGCCAGCAGCTTATCCGGGGGTAGCTCCTACAATGAGCAGTTCTTC. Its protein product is CASSLSGGSSYNEQFF. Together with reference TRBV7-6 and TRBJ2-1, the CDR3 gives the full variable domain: GAGVSQSPRYKVTKRGQDVALRCDPISGHVSLYWYRQALGQGPEFLTYFNYEAQQDKSGLPNDRFSAERPEGSISTLTIQRTEQRDSAMYRCASSLSGGSSYNEQFFGPGTRLTVL.

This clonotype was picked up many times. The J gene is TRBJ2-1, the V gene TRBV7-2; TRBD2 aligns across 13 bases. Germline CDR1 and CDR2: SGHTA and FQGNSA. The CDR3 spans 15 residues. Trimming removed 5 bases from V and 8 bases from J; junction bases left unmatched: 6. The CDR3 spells CASSLLAGGLHEQFF. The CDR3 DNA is TGTGCCAGCAGCCTACTAGCGGGGGGGCTTCATGAGCAGTTCTTC.

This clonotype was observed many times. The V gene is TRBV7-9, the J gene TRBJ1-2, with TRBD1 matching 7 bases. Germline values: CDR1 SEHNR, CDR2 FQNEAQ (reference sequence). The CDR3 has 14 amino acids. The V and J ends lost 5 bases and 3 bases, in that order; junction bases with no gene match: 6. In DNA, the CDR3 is TGTGCCAGCAGCAGACAGGGAGCTGACTATGGCTACACCTTC. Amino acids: CASSRQGADYGYTF.

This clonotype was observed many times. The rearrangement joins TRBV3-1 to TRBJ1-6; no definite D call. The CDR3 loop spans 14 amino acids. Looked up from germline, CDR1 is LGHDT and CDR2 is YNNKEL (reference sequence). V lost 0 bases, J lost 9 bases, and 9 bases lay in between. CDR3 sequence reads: CASSQDIMGSPLHF. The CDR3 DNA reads TGTGCCAGCAGCCAAGATATAATGGGTTCACCCCTCCACTTT. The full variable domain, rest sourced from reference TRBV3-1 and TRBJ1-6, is DTAVSQTPKYLVTQMGNDKSIKCEQNLGHDTMYWYKQDSKKFLKIMFSYNNKELIINETVPNRFSPKSPDKAHLNLHINSLELGDSAVYFCASSQDIMGSPLHFGNGTRLTVT.

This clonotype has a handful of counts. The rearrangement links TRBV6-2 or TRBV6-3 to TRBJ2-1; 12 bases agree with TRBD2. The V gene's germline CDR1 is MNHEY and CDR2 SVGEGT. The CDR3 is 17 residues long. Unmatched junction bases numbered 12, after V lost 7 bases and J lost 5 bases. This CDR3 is CASNLLLGLAGDNEQFF. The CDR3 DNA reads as TGTGCCAGCAACCTCCTATTGGGACTAGCGGGCGACAATGAGCAGTTCTTC.

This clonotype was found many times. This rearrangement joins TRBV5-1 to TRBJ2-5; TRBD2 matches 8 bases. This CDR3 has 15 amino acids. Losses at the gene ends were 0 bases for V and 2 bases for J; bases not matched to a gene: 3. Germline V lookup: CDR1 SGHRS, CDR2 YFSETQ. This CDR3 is CASSLEAGDQETQYF. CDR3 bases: TGCGCCAGCAGCTTGGAAGCGGGAGATCAAGAGACCCAGTACTTC.

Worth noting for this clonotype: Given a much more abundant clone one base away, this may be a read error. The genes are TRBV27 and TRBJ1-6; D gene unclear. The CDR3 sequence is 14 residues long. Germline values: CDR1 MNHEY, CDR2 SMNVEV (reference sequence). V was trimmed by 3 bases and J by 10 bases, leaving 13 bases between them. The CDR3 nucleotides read TGTGCCAGCAGTTTCATCCAGGAGAGGTCACCCCTCCACTTT. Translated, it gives CASSFIQERSPLHF.

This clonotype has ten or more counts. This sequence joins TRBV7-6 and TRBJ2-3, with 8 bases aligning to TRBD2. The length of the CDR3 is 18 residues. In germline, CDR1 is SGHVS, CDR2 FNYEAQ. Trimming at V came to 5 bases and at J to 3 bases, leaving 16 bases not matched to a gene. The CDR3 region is CASSPRLVERGWTDTQYF. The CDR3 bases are TGTGCCAGCAGCCCTCGTCTGGTGGAGCGGGGGTGGACAGATACGCAGTATTTT.

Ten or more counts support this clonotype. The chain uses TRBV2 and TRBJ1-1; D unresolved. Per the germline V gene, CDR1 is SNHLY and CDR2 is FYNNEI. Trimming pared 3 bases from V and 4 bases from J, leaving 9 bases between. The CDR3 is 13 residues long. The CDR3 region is CASSDFGSTEAFF. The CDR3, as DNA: TGTGCCAGCAGTGATTTCGGCAGCACTGAAGCTTTCTTT.

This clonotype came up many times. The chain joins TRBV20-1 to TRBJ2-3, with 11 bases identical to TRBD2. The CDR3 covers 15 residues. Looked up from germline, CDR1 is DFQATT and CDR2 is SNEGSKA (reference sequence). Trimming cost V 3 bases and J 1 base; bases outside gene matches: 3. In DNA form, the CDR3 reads TGCAGTGCTAGTCTTAGCGGGAGGGGCACAGATACGCAGTATTTT. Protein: CSASLSGRGTDTQYF.

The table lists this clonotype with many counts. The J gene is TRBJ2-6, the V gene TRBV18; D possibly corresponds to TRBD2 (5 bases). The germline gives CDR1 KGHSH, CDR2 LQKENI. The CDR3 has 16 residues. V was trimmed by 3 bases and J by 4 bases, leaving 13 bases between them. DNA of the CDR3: TGTGCCAGCTCACCCGTCCTGGGAGCAGGGGCCAACGTCCTGACTTTC. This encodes CASSPVLGAGANVLTF.

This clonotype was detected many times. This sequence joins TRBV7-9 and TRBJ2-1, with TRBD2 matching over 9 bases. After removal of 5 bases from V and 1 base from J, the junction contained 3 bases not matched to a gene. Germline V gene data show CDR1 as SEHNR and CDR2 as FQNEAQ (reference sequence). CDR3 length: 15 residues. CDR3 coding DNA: TGTGCCAGCAGCCTTAGCGGGAGATCCTACAATGAGCAGTTCTTC. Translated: CASSLSGRSYNEQFF.

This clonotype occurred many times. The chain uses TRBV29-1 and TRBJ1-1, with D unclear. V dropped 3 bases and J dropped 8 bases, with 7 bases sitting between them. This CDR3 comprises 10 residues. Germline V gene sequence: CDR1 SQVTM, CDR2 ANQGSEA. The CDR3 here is CSVDYGEAFF. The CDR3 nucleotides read TGCAGCGTTGACTACGGGGAAGCTTTCTTT.

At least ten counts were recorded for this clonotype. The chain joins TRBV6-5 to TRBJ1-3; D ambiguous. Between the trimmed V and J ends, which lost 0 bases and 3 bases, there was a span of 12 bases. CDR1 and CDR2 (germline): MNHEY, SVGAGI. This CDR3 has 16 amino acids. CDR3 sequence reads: CASSYSAGGSGNTIYF. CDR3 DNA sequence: TGTGCCAGCAGTTACTCGGCGGGCGGTAGTGGAAACACCATATATTTT.

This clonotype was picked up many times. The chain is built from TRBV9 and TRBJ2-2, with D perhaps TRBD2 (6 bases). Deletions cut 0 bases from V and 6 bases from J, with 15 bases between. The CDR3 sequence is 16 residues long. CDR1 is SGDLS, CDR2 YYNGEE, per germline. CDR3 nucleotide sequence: TGTGCCAGCAGCGTAGCCACTCCGGGAGTGTCCGGGGAGCTGTTTTTT. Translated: CASSVATPGVSGELFF.

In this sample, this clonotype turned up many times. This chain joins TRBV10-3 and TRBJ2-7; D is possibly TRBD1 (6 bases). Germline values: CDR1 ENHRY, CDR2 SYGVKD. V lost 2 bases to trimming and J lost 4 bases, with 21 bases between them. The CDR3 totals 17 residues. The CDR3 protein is CAISEAYGTPHGYEQYF. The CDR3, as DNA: TGTGCCATCAGTGAGGCCTACGGGACACCCCACGGGTACGAGCAGTACTTC.

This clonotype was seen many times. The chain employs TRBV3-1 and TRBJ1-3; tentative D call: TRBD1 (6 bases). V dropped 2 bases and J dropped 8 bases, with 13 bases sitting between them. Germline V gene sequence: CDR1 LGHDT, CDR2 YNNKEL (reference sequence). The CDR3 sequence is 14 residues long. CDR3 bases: TGTGCCAGCAGCCAAAGCCAACAGGGAGACACCATATATTTT. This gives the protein CASSQSQQGDTIYF.

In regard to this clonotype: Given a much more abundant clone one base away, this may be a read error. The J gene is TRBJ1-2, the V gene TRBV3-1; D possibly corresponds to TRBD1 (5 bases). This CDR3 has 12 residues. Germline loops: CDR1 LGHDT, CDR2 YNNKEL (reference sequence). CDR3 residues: CDSSLYGGGYTF. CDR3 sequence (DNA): TGTGACAGCAGCCTATATGGGGGAGGCTACACCTTC. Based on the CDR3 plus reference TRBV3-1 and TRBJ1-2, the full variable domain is DTAVSQTPKYLVTQMGNDKSIKCEQNLGHDTMYWYKQDSKKFLKIMFSYNNKELIINETVPNRFSPKSPDKAHLNLHINSLELGDSAVYFCDSSLYGGGYTFGSGTRLTVV.

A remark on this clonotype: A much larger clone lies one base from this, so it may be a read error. This chain's CDR3 is CASSFRGVGQHQHF. The CDR3 nucleotides read TGTGCCAGCAGCTTTAGAGGGGTTGGACAGCACCAGCATTTT. The chain has TRBV7-2 and TRBJ1-5, with D perhaps TRBD1 (6 bases). CDR3 length: 14 residues. Germline-derived CDR1 and CDR2 are SGHTA and FQGNSA.

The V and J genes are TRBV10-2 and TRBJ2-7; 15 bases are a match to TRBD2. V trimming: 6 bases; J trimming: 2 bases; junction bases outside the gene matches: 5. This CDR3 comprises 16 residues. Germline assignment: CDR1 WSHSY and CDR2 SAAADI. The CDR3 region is CASSLGLAGGTYEQYF. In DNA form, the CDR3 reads TGCGCCAGCAGCCTTGGACTAGCGGGAGGGACCTACGAGCAGTACTTC.

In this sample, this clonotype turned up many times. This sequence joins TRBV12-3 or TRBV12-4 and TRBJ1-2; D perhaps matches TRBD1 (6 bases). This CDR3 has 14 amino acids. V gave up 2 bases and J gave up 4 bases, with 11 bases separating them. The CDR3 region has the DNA TGTGCCAGCAGTTTATCGGGGGGCTTCTATGGCTACACCTTC. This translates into CASSLSGGFYGYTF.

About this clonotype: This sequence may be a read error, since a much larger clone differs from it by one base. The CDR3 sequence: CASSLERLAGPGELFF. CDR3 nucleotide sequence: TGCGCCAGCAGCTTGGAAAGGCTAGCGGGACCCGGGGAGCTGTTTTTT. This chain uses TRBV5-1 with TRBJ2-2; 9 bases align to TRBD2. V lost 0 bases, J lost 6 bases, and 6 bases stayed unmatched. CDR1 is SGHRS, CDR2 YFSETQ, per germline. The CDR3 is made up of 16 amino acids.

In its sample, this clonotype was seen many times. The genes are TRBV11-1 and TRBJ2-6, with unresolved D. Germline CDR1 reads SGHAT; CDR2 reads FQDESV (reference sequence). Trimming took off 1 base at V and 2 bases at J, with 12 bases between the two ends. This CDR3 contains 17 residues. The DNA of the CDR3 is TGTGCCAGCAGCTTAGAGCGCGGTGGCACTGGGGCCAACGTCCTGACTTTC. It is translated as CASSLERGGTGANVLTF. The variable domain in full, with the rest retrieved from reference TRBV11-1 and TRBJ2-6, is EAEVAQSPRYKITEKSQAVAFWCDPISGHATLYWYRQILGQGPELLVQFQDESVVDDSQLPKDRFSAERLKGVDSTLKIQPAELGDSAMYLCASSLERGGTGANVLTFGAGSRLTVL.

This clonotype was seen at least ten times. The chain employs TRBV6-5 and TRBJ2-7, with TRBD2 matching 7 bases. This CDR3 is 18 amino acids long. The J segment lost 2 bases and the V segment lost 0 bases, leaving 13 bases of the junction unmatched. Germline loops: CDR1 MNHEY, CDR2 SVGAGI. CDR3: CASSYSLAARFETYEQYF. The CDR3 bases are TGTGCCAGCAGTTACTCTCTAGCGGCTCGTTTTGAAACCTACGAGCAGTACTTC.

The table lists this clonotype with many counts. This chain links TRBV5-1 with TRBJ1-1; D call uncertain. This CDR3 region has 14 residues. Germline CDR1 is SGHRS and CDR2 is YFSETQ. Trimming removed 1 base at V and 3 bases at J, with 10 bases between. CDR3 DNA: TGCGCCAGCAGCTTGATGGATAGGGACACTGAAGCTTTCTTT. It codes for CASSLMDRDTEAFF.

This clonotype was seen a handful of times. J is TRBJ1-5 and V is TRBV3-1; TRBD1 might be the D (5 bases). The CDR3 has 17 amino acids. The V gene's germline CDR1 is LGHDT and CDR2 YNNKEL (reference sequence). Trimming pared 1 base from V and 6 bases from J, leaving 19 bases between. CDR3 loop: CASSQASPRANGQPQHF. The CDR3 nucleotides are TGTGCCAGCAGCCAAGCCTCTCCCAGGGCGAATGGTCAGCCCCAGCATTTT.

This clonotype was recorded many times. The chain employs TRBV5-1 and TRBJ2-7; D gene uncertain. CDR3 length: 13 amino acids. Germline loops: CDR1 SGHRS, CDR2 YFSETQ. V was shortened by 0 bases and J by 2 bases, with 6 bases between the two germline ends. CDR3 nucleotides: TGCGCCAGCAGCTTGGGCAGCACCTACGAGCAGTACTTC. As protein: CASSLGSTYEQYF.

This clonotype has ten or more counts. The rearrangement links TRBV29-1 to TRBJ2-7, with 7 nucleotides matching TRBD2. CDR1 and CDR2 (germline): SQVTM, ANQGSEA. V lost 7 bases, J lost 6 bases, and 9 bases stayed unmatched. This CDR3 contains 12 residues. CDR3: CSGGDPGGEQYF. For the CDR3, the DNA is TGCAGCGGGGGGGACCCGGGGGGCGAGCAGTACTTC.

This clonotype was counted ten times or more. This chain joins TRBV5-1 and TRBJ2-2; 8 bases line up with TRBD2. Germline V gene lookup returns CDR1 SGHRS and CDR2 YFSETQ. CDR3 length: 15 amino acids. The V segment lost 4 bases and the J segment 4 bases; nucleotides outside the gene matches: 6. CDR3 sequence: CASSELAAVTGELFF. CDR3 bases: TGCGCCAGCAGCGAACTAGCGGCGGTCACCGGGGAGCTGTTTTTT. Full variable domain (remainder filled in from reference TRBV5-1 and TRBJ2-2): KAGVTQTPRYLIKTRGQQVTLSCSPISGHRSVSWYQQTPGQGLQFLFEYFSETQRNKGNFPGRFSGRQFSNSRSEMNVSTLELGDSALYLCASSELAAVTGELFFGEGSRLTVL.

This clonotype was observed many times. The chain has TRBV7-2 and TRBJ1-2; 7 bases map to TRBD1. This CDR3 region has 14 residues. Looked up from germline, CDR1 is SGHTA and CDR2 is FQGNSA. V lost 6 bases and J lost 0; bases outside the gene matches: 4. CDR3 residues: CASSRQGTNYGYTF. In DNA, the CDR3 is TGTGCCAGCAGTCGACAGGGAACTAACTATGGCTACACCTTC.

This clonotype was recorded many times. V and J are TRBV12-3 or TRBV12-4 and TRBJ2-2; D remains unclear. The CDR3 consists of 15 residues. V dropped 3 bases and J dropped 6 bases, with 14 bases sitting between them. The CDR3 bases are TGTGCCAGCAGTTTTTTTGACATGGGCGCCGGGGAGCTGTTTTTT. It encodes CASSFFDMGAGELFF.